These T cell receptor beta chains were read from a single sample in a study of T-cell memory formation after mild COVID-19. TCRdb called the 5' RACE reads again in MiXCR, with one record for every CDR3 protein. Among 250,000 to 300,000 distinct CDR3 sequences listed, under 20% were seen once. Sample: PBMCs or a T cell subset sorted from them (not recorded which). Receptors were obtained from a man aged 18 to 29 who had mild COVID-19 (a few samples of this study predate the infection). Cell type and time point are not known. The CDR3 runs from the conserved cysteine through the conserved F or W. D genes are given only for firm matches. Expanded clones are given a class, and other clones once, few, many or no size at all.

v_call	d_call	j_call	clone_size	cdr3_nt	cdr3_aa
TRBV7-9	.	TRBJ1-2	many	TGTGCCAGCAGCTTGGACTATGGCTACACCTTC	CASSLDYGYTF
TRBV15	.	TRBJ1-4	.	TGTGCCACCAGCAGAGAGGGGTTCGAAAAACTGTTTTTT	CATSREGFEKLFF
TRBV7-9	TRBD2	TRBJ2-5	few	TGTGCCAGCAGCCCACCCAGCGGGGCGCAAGAGACCCAGTACTTC	CASSPPSGAQETQYF
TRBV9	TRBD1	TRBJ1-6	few	TGTGCCAGCAGCGGGACAGGGTGGGATTCACCCCTCCACTTT	CASSGTGWDSPLHF
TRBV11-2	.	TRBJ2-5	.	TGTGCCAGCAGCTTATCCAGGTTGGGAGAGACCCAGTACTTC	CASSLSRLGETQYF
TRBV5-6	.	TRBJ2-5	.	TGTGCCAGCAGCTTGGATGTCAGAGAAGAGACCCAGTACTTC	CASSLDVREETQYF
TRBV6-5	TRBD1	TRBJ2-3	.	TGTGCCAGCAGTACCGACAGGGTTGCGGATACGCAGTATTTT	CASSTDRVADTQYF
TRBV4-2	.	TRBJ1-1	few	TGTGCCAGCAGCCAAGGACAGGTGAACACTGAAGCTTTCTTT	CASSQGQVNTEAFF
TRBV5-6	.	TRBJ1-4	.	TGTGCCAGCAGCTTATGGGGAAGGCATGAAAAACTGTTTTTT	CASSLWGRHEKLFF
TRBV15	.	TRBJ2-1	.	TGTGCCACCAGCAGAGTTAGCGGCGGGGATGAGCAGTTCTTC	CATSRVSGGDEQFF
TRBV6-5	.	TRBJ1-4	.	TGTGCCAGCAGTTTAATGGACAGAGCAGGAAAACTGTTTTTT	CASSLMDRAGKLFF
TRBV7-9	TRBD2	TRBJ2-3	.	TGTGCCAGCAGTCCGGGGGGGGCTGGCACAGATACGCAGTATTTT	CASSPGGAGTDTQYF
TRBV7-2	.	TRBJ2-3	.	TGTGCCAGCAGCGTTGGACTCGATATCTACACAGATACGCAGTATTTT	CASSVGLDIYTDTQYF
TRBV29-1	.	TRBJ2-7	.	TGCAGCGCCCAGAGGGGGGGAGGGGGCGAGCAGTACTTC	CSAQRGGGGEQYF
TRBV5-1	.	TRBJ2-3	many	TGCGCCACCTCGTCCGGGGCTAGCACAGATACGCAGTATTTT	CATSSGASTDTQYF
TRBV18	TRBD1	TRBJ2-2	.	TGTGCCAGCTCACTTCGGGACAGGAACACCGGGGAGCTGTTTTTT	CASSLRDRNTGELFF
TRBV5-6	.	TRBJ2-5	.	TGTGCCAGCAGCTTGTTTTTGACAGAAACTCAAGAGACCCAGTACTTC	CASSLFLTETQETQYF
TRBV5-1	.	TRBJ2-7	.	TGCGCCAGCAGCGCAACCGGGTTAAGGTCCTACGAGCAGTACTTC	CASSATGLRSYEQYF
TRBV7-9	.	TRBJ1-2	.	TGTGCCAGCGGCGATGGCTACACCTTC	CASGDGYTF
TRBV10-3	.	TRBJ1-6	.	TGTGCCATCAGCCCTCGTGGGGCGCAATCACCCCTCCACTTT	CAISPRGAQSPLHF
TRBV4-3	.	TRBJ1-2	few	TGCGCCAGCAGCCAAGGGCGGGGAGGGTTTGGCTACACCTTC	CASSQGRGGFGYTF
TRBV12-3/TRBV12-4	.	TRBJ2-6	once	TGTGCCAGCAGTTTCGGCCAGGGGTCCCCCAACGTCCTGACTTTC	CASSFGQGSPNVLTF
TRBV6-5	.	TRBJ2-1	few	TGTGCCAGCAGATTAGGACCCGGGATAAGCTACAATGAGCAGTTCTTC	CASRLGPGISYNEQFF
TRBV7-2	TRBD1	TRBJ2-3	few	TGTGCCAGCAGCCATGGACAGGGCTACACAGATACGCAGTATTTT	CASSHGQGYTDTQYF
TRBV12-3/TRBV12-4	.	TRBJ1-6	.	TGTGCCAGCACTCAGACATATAATTCACCCCTCCACTTT	CASTQTYNSPLHF
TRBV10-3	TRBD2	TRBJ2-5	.	TGTGCCATCAGTGAGTCACTAGCGGGGCAAGAGACCCAGTACTTC	CAISESLAGQETQYF
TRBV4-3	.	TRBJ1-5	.	TGCGCCAGCAGCCAAGGAGTACAGGCCCGGGTCCAGCCCCAGCATTTT	CASSQGVQARVQPQHF
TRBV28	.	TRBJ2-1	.	TGTGCCAGCAGTTCCACTCAGGGCCCGTATTTCTTC	CASSSTQGPYFF
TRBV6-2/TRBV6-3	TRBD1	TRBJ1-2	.	TGTGCCAGCGTCGCGGGACAGGGGAACTATGGCTACACCTTC	CASVAGQGNYGYTF
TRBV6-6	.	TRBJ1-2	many	TGTGCCATCAAGACACCGGGGGGAGACGACTATGGCTACACCTTC	CAIKTPGGDDYGYTF
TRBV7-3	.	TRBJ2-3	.	TGTGCCAGCAGCCGGTCGGTCACGGTCACAGATACGCAGTATTTT	CASSRSVTVTDTQYF
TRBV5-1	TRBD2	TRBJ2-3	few	TGCGCCAGCAGCATAGTCCCGTCAGCGGGAGTAAATACGCAGTATTTT	CASSIVPSAGVNTQYF
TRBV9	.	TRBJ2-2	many	TGTGCCAGCGAGAGGGACACGAACACCGGGGAGCTGTTTTTT	CASERDTNTGELFF
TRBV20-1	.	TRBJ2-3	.	TGCAGTGCTGCCCTTCTGGGGGACAGCACAGATACGCAGTATTTT	CSAALLGDSTDTQYF
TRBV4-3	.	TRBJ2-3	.	TGCGCCAGCAGCCAAGAAGGGGGGAATACGCAGTATTTT	CASSQEGGNTQYF
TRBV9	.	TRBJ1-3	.	TGTGCCAGCACCCCAGAATTTGGAAACACCATATATTTT	CASTPEFGNTIYF
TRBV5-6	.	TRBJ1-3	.	TGTGCCAGCAGCCTGGAGCTGGGAGGGACTGGAAACACCATATATTTT	CASSLELGGTGNTIYF
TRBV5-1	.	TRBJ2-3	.	TGCGCCAGCAGACGACAAACAGATACGCAGTATTTT	CASRRQTDTQYF
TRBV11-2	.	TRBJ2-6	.	TGTGCCAGCAGCGCACTCAGCTCTGGGGCCAACGTCCTGACTTTC	CASSALSSGANVLTF
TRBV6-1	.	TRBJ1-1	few	TGTGCCAGCAGTGTCCAGGGCCCCACTGAAGCTTTCTTT	CASSVQGPTEAFF
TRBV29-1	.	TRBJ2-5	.	TGCAGCGTAGCTGAAGAGACCCAGTACTTC	CSVAEETQYF
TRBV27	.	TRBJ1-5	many	TGTGCCAGCAGTTTAAGTTGGGGAGGCCAGCCCCAGCATTTT	CASSLSWGGQPQHF
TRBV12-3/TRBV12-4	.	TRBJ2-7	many	TGTGCCAGCAGTTCAAACTACGAGCAGTACTTC	CASSSNYEQYF
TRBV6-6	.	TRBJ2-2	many	TGTGCCAGCAGCCATTGGACACCCCCGAACACCGGGGAGCTGTTTTTT	CASSHWTPPNTGELFF
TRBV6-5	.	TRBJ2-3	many	TGTGCCAGCAGGAGAGTGGGGGACACAGATACGCAGTATTTT	CASRRVGDTDTQYF
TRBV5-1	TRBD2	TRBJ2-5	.	TGCGCCAGCAGCTCCCGGGAAAGCGGGGGGTTGGAGACCCAGTACTTC	CASSSRESGGLETQYF
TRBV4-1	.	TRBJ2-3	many	TGCGCCAGCAGCCAAGATCCCCCCGCAGATACGCAGTATTTT	CASSQDPPADTQYF
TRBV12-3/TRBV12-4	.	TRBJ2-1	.	TGTGCCAGCAGTTTAATGGGGGGCTCATACAATGAGCAGTTCTTC	CASSLMGGSYNEQFF
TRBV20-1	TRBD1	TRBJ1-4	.	TGCAGTGCCTGGACAGGCCAGAATGAAAAACTGTTTTTT	CSAWTGQNEKLFF
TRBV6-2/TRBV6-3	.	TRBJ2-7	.	TGTGCCAGCAAGGGACTCCGAGGGCGCGAGCAGTACTTC	CASKGLRGREQYF
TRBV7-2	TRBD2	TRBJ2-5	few	TGTGCCAGCAAACGGGGGGGCAGATACCAAGAGACCCAGTACTTC	CASKRGGRYQETQYF
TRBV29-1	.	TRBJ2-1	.	TGCAGCGTTGGAACGGGGGATAACAATGAGCAGTTCTTC	CSVGTGDNNEQFF
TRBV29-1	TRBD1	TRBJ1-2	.	TGCAGCGCGGGAGGGACAGGCCACAACTATGGCTACACCTTC	CSAGGTGHNYGYTF
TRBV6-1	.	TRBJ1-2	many	TGTGCCAGCAGTTACGGACGGAACTATGGCTACACCTTC	CASSYGRNYGYTF
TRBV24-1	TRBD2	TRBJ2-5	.	TGTGCCACCAGTGATCCGGGACTAGCGGGGGCCCAAGAGACCCAGTACTTC	CATSDPGLAGAQETQYF
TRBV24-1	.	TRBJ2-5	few	TGTGCCACCCGTTCCGGGGCCGGAGAGACCCAGTACTTC	CATRSGAGETQYF
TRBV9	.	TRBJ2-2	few	TGTGCCAGCAGCGCGAACAGGGAAGGCGGAGGGTTGGTTGGTTCCGGGGAGCTGTTTTTT	CASSANREGGGLVGSGELFF